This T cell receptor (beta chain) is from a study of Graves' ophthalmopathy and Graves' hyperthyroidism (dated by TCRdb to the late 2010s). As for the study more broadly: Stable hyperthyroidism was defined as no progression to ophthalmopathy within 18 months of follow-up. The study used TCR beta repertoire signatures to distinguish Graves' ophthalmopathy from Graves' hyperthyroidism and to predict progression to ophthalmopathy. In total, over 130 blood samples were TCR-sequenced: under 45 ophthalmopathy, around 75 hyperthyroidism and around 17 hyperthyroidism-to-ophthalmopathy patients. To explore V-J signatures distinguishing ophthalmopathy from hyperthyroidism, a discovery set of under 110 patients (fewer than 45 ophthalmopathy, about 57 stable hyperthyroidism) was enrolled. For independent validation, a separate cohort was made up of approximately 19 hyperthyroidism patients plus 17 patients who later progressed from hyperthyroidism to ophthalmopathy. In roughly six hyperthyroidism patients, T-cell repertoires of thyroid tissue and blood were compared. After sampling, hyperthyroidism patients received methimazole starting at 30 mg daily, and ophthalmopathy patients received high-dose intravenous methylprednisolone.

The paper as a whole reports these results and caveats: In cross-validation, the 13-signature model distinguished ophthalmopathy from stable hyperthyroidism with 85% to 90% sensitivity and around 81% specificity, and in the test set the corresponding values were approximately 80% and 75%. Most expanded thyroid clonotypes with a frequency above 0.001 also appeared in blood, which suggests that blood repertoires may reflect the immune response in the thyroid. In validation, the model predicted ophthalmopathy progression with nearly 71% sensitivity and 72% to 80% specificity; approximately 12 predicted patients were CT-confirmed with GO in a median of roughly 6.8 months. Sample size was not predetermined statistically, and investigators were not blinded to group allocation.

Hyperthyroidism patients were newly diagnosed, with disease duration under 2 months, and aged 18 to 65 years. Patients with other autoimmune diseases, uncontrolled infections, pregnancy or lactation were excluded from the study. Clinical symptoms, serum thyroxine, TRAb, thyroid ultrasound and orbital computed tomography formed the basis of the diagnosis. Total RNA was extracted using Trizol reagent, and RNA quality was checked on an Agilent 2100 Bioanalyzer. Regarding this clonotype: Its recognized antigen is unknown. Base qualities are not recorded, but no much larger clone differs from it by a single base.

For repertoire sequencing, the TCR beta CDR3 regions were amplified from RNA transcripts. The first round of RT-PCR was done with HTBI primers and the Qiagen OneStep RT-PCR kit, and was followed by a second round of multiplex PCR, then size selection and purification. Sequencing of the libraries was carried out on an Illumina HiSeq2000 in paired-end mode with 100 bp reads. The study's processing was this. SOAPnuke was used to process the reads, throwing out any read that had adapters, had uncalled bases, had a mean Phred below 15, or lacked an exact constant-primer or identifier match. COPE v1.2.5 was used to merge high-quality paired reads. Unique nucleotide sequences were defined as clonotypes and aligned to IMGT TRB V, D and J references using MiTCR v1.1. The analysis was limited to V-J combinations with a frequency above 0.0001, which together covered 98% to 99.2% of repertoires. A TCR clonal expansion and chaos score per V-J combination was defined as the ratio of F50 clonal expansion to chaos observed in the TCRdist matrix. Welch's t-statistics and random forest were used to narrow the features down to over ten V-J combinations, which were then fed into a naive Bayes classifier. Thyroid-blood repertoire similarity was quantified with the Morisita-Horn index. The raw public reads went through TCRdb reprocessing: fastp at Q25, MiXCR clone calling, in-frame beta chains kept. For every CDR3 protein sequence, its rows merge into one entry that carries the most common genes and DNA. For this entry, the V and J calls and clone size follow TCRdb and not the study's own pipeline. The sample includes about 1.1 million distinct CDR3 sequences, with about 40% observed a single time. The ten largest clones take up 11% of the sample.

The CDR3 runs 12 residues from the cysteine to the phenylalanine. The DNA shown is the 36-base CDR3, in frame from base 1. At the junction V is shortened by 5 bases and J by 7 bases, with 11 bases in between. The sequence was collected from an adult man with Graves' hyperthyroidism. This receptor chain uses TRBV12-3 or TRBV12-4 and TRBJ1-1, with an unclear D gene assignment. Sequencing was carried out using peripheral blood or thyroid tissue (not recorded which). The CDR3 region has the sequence CASSTRAREAFF. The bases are TGTGCCAGCAGTACCCGGGCCCGTGAAGCTTTCTTT.